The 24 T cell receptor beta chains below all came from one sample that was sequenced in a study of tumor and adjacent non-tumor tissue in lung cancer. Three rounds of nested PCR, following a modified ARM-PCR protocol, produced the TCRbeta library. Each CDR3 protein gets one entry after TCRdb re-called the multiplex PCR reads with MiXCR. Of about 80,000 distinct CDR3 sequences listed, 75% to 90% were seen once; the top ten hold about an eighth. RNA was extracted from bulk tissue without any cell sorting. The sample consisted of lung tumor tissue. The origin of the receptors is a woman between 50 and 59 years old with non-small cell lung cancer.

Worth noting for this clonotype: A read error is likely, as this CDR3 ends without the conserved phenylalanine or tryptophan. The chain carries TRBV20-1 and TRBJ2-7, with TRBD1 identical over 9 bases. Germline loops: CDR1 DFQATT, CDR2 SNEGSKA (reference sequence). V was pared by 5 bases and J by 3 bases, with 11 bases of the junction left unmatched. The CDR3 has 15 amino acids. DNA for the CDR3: TGCAGTGCTGCATCCGGACAGGGGAATATCTACGAGCAGTACCTC. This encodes CSAASGQGNIYEQYL.

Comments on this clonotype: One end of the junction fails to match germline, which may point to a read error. The CDR3 sequence is CSTRDLRDDSYEQYF. CDR3 coding DNA: TGCAGTACTAGAGATCTCAGGGACGATTCCTACGAGCAGTACTTC. This rearrangement joins TRBV20-1 to TRBJ2-7, with D perhaps TRBD1 or TRBD2 (5 bases each). The CDR3 length is 15 residues. Germline V gene lookup returns CDR1 DFQATT and CDR2 SNEGSKA (reference sequence).

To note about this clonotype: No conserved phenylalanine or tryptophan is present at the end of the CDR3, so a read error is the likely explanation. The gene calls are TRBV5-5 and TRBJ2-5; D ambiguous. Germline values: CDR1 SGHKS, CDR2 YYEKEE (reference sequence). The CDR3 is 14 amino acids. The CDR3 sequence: CASSLLALQETQYI. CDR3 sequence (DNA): TGTGCTAGCAGCTTGTTGGCTCTTCAAGAGACCCAGTACATC.

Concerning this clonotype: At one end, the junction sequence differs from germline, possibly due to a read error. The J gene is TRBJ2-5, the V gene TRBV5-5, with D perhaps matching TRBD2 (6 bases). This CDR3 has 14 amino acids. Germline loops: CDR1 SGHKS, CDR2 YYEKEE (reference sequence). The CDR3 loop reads CANSPAGGQETQNF. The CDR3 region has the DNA TGTGCCAACAGCCCCGCCGGGGGTCAAGAGACCCAGAACTTC.

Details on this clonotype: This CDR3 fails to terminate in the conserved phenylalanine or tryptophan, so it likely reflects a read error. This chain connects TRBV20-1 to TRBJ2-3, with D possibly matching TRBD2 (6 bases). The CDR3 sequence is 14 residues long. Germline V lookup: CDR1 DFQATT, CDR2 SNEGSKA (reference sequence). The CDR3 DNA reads TGCAGTGCCCTACGGGACTCCTTAACAGCTACGCAGTATTTG. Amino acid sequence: CSALRDSLTATQYL.

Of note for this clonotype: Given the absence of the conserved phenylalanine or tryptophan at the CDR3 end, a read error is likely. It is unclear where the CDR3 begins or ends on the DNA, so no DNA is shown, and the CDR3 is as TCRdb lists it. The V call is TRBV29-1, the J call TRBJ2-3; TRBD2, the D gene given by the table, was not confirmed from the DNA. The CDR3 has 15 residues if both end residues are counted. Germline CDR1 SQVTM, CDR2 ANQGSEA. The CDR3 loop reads CSVGGTSGGTDTEYS.

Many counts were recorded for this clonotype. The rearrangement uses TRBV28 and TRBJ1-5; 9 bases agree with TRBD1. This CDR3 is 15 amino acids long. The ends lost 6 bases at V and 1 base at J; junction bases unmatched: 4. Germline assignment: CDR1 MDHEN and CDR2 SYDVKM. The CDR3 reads CASSLGQGSNQPQHF. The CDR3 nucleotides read TGTGCCAGCAGCCTGGGACAGGGAAGCAATCAGCCCCAGCATTTT.

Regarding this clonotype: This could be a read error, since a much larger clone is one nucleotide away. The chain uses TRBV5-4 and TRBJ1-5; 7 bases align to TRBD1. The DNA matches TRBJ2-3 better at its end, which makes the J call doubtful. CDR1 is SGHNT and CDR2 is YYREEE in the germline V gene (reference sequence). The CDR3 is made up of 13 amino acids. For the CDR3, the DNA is TGTGCCAGCAGCCTGGGACAGAATCAGCCCCAGTATTTT. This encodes CASSLGQNQPQYF.

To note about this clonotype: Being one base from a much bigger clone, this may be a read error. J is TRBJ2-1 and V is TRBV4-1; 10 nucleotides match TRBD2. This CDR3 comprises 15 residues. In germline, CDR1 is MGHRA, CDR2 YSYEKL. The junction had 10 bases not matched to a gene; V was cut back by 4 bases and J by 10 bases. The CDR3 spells CASSRVRAGGWEQFF. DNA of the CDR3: TGCGCCAGCAGCCGAGTTCGAGCGGGAGGGTGGGAGCAGTTCTTC.

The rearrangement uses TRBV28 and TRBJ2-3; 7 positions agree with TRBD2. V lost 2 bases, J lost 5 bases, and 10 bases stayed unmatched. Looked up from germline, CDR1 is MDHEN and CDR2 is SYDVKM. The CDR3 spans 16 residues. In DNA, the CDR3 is TGTGCCAGCAGTTTACTATCGGGAGCGGGGATAGATACGCAGTATTTT. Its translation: CASSLLSGAGIDTQYF.

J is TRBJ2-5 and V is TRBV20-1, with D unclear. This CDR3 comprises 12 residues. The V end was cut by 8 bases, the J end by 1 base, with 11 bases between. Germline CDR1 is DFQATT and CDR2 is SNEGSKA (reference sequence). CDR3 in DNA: TGCAGTATTAGATTCAGCCAAGAGACCCAGTACTTC. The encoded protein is CSIRFSQETQYF.

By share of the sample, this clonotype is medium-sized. This chain's CDR3 is CATQTTGTGELFF. The CDR3 bases are TGTGCCACCCAAACGACGGGGACCGGGGAGCTGTTTTTT. The V gene is TRBV28, the J gene TRBJ2-2, with a tentative D call TRBD2 (5 bases). The CDR3 is 13 amino acids. V gave up 10 bases and J gave up 5 bases, with 14 bases separating them. In germline, CDR1 is MDHEN, CDR2 SYDVKM.

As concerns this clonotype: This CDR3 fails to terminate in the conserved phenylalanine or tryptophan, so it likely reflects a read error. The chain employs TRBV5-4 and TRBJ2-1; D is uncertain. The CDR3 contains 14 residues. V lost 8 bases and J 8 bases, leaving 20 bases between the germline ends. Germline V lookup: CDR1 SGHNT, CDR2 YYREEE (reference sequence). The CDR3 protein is CARSPMGWSDEQFL. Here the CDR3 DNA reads TGTGCCAGGAGCCCTATGGGATGGTCGGATGAGCAGTTCTTA.

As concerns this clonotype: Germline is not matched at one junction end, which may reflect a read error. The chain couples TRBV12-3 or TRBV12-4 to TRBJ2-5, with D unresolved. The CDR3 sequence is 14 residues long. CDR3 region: CDSSLWVSQEIQYF. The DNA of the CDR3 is TGTGACAGCAGTTTATGGGTCAGCCAAGAGATCCAGTACTTC.

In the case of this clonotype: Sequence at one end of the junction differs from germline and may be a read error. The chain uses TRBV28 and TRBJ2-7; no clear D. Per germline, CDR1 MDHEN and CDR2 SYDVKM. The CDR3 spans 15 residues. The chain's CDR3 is CAGSPPGIGYDEQCF. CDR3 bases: TGTGCCGGCAGTCCCCCAGGTATAGGGTACGACGAGCAGTGCTTC. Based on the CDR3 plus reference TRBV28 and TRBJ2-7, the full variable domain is DVKVTQSSRYLVKRTGEKVFLECVQDMDHENMFWYRQDPGLGLRLIYFSYDVKMKEKGDIPEGYSVSREKKERFSLILESASTNQTSMYLCAGSPPGIGYDEQCFGPGTRLTVT.

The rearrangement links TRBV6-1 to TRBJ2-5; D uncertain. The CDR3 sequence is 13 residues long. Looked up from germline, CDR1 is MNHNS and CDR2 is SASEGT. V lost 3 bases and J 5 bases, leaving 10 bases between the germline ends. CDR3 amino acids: CASSDIWAETQYF. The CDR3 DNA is TGTGCCAGCAGTGATATATGGGCGGAGACCCAGTACTTC.

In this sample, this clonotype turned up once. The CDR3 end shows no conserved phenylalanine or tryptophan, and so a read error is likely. The CDR3 bases are TGCAGTGTGGCGGGAGAAGGGACGGATACGCAGTATTAT. Translation gives CSVAGEGTDTQYY. The chain joins TRBV20-1 to TRBJ2-3; 7 nucleotides align to TRBD2. The CDR3 spans 13 residues. Germline CDR1 reads DFQATT; CDR2 reads SNEGSKA (reference sequence). Trimming at V came to 7 bases and at J to 6 bases, leaving 10 bases not matched to a gene.

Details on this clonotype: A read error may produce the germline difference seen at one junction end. CDR3 amino acids: CSPTCGRWNTGKLLF. DNA for the CDR3: TGCAGCCCCACATGCGGGAGGTGGAACACCGGGAAGCTGTTATTT. The genes are TRBV29-1 and TRBJ2-2, with 8 bases aligning to TRBD2. Looked up from germline, CDR1 is SQVTM and CDR2 is ANQGSEA. This CDR3 region has 15 residues.

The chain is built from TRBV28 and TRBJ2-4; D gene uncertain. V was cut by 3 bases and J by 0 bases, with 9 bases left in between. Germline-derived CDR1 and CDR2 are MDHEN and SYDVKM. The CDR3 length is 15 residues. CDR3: CASSFEYVAKNIQYF. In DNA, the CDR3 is TGTGCCAGCAGTTTTGAATACGTAGCCAAAAACATTCAGTACTTC.

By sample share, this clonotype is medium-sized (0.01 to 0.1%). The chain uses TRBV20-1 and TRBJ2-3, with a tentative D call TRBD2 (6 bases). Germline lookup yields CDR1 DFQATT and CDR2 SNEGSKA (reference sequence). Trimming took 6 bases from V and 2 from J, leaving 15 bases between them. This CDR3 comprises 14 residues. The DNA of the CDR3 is TGCAGTGCCCTACGGGACTCCTTCACAGATACGCAGTATTTT. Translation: CSALRDSFTDTQYF.

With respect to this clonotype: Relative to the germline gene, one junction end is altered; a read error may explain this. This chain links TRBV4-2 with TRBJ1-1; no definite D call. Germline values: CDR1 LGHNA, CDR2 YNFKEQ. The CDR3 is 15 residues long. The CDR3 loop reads CASNQDRHMNTEAIF. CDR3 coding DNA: TGTGCCAGTAACCAAGATCGGCATATGAACACTGAAGCTATCTTT.

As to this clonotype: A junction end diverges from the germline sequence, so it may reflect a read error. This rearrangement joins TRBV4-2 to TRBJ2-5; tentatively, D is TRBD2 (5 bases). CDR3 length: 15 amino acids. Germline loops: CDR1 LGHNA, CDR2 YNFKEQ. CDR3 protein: CASSKDGERQKTQYF. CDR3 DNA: TGTGCCAGCAGCAAGGACGGGGAGCGCCAAAAGACCCAGTACTTC.

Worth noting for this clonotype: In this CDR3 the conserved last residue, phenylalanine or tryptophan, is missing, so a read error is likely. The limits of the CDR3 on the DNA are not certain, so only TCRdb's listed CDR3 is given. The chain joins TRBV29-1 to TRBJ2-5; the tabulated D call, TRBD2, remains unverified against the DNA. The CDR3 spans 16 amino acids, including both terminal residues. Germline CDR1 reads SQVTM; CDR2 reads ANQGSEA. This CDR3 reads CSVSGTSGRVAETHYI.

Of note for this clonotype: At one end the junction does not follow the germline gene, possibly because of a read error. CDR3 loop: CSAASGLDYELYF. CDR3 DNA sequence: TGCAGTGCTGCGTCAGGCTTAGACTACGAGCTGTACTTC. V and J are TRBV20-1 and TRBJ2-7, with D maybe TRBD2 (5 bases). The V gene's germline CDR1 is DFQATT and CDR2 SNEGSKA (reference sequence). This CDR3 has 13 residues.